This T cell receptor beta chain was profiled in a study of cytomegalovirus exposure and HLA in healthy donors. Sequenced by immunoSEQ multiplex PCR; TCRdb stores in-frame clones only, minus some. The sample yields 97,000 or so clones, roughly 85% seen once. A note on this clone: Its antigen remains unknown.

Looked up from germline, CDR1 is SEHNR and CDR2 is FQNEAQ (reference sequence). CDR3 length: 13 residues. Deletions cut 3 bases from V and 2 bases from J, with 5 bases between. Study-wide results and limits: It was 150 to 200 TCR beta chains that were listed as cytomegalovirus-associated. Reports indicated that the classifier achieved high specificity and sensitivity in diagnosing cytomegalovirus status. Whilst most TCR sequences proved rare, a subset of public TCRs occurred across many donors. In a later analysis, first-cohort TCR clusters were found to tend to co-occur in the 95 to 150 validation repertoires.

This TCR was recovered from a young woman in good health and CMV-seronegative. This chain joins TRBV7-9 and TRBJ1-3; D is unresolved. Sequenced sample: PBMCs. The CDR3 region has the DNA TGTGCCAGCAGCTTGACTGCTGGAAACACCATATATTTT. Amino acids: CASSLTAGNTIYF.